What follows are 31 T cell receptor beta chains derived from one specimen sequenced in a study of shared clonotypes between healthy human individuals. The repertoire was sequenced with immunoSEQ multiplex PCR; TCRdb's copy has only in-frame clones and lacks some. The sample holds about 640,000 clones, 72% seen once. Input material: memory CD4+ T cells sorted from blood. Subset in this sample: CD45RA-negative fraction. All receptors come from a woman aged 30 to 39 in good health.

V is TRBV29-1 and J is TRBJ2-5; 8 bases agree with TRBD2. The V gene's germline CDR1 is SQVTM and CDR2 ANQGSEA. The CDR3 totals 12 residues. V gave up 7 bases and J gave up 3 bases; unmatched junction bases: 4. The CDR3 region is CSAGGWEETQYF. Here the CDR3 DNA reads TGCAGCGCGGGAGGGTGGGAAGAGACCCAGTACTTC.

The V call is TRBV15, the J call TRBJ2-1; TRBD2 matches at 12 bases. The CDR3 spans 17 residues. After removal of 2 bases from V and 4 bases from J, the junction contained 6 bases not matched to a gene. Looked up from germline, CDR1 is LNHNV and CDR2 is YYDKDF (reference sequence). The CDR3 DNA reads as TGTGCCACCAGCAGACGGACCGGGACTAGCGGGTACAATGAGCAGTTCTTC. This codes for CATSRRTGTSGYNEQFF.

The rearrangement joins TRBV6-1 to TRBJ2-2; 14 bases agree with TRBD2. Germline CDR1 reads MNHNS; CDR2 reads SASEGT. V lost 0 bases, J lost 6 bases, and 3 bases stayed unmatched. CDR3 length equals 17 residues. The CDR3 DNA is TGTGCCAGCAGTGAAGCGCGACTAGCGGGAGGGCCCGGGGAGCTGTTTTTT. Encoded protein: CASSEARLAGGPGELFF.

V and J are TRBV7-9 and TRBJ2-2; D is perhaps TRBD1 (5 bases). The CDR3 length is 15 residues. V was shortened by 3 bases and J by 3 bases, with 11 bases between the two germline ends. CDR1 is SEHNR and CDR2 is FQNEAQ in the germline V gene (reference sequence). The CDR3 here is CASSLFRADTGELFF. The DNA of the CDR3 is TGTGCCAGCAGCTTGTTCAGGGCCGACACCGGGGAGCTGTTTTTT.

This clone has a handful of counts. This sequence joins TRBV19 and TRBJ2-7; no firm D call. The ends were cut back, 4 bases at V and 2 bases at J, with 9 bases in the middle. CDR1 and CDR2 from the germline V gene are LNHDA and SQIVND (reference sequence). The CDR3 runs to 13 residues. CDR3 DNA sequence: TGTGCCAGTAGTACAGGCTGGGCCTACGAGCAGTACTTC. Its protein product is CASSTGWAYEQYF.

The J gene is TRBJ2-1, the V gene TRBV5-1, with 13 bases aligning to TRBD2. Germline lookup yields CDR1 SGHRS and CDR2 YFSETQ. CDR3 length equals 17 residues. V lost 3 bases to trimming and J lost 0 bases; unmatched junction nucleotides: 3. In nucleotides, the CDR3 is TGCGCCAGCAGCTGGACTAGCGGGGGCTACTCCTACAATGAGCAGTTCTTC. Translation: CASSWTSGGYSYNEQFF.

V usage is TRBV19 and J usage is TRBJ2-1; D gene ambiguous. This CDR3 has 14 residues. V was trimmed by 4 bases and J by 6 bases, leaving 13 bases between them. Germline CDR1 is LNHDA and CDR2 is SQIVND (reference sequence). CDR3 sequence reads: CASSTLSTSNEQFF. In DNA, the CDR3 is TGTGCCAGTAGTACCCTCTCGACCTCCAATGAGCAGTTCTTC.

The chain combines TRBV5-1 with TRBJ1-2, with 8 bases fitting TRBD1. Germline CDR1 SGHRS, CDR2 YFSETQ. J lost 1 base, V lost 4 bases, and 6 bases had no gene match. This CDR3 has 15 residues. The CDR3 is CASSPGQDLNYGYTF. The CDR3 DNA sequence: TGCGCCAGCAGCCCGGGACAGGACCTTAACTATGGCTACACCTTC.

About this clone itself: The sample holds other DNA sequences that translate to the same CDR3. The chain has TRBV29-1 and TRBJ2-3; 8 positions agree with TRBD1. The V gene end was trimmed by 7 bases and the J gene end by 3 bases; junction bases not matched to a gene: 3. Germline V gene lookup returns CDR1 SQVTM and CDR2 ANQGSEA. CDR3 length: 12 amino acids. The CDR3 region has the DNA TGCAGCGGGCAGGGGGCTACAGATACGCAGTATTTT. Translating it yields CSGQGATDTQYF.

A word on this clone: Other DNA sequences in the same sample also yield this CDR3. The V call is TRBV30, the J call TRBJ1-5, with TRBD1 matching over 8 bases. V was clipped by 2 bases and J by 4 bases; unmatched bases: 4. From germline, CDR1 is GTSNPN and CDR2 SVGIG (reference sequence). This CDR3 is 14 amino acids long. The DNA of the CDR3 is TGTGCCTGGAGTCGCGGACAGGGTAATCAGCCCCAGCATTTT. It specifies CAWSRGQGNQPQHF. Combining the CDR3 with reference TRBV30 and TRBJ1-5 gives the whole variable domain SQTIHQWPATLVQPVGSPLSLECTVEGTSNPNLYWYRQAAGRGLQLLFYSVGIGQISSEVPQNLSASRPQDRQFILSSKKLLLSDSGFYLCAWSRGQGNQPQHFGDGTRLSIL.

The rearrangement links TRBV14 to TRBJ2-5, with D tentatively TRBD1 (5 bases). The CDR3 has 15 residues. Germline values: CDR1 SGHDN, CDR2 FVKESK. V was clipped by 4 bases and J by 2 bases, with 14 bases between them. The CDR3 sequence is CASSRIRQSQETQYF. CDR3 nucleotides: TGTGCCAGCAGCCGAATCCGACAGAGTCAAGAGACCCAGTACTTC.

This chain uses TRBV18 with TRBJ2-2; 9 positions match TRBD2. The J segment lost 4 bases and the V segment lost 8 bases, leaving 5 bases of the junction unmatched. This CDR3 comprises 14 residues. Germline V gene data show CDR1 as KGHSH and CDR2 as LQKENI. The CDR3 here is CASLPTSGTGELFF. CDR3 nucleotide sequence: TGTGCCAGCCTTCCGACTAGCGGCACCGGGGAGCTGTTTTTT.

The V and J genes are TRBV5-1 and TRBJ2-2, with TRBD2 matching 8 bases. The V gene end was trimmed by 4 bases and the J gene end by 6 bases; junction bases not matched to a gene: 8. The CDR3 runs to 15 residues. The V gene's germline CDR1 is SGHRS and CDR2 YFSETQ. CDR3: CASSLTPLAAGELFF. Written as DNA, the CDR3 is TGCGCCAGCAGCCTGACACCACTAGCGGCCGGGGAGCTGTTTTTT.

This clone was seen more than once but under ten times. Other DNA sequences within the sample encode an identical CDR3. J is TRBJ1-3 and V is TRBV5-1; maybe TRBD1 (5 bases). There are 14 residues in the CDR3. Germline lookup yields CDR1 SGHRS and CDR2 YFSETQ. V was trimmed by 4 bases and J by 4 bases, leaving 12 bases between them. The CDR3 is CASSPGTEGNTIYF. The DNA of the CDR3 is TGCGCCAGCAGCCCCGGGACGGAAGGAAACACCATATATTTT.

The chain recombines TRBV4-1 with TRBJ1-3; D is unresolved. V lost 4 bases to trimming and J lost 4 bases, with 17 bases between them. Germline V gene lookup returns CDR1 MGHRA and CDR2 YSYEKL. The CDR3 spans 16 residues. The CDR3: CASSLLGASGGNTIYF. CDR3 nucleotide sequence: TGCGCCAGCAGCCTCCTTGGTGCTTCTGGCGGAAACACCATATATTTT.

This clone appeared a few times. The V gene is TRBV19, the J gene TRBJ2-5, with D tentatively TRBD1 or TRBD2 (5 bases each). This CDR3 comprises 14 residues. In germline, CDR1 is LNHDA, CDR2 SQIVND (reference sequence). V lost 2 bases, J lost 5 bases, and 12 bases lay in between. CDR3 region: CASSIRGSGETQYF. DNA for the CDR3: TGTGCCAGTAGTATACGGGGCTCAGGGGAGACCCAGTACTTC.

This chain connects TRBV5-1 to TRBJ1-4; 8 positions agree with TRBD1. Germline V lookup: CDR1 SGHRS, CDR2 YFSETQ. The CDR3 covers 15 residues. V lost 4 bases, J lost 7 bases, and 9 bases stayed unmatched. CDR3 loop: CASSGGQGIGEKLFF. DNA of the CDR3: TGCGCCAGCAGCGGTGGACAGGGTATAGGTGAAAAACTGTTTTTT.

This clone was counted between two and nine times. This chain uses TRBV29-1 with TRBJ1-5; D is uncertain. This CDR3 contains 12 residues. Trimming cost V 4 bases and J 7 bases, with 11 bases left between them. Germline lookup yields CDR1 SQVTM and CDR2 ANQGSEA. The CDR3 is CSVAGEGQPQHF. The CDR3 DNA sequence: TGCAGCGTTGCTGGGGAGGGACAGCCCCAGCATTTT.

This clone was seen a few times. CDR3 amino acids: CASSLDPGDTQYF. CDR3 coding DNA: TGCGCCAGCAGCTTGGACCCGGGGGATACGCAGTATTTT. The chain has TRBV5-1 and TRBJ2-3; D is possibly TRBD2 (5 bases). V lost 0 bases to trimming and J lost 6 bases, with 8 bases between them. CDR1 is SGHRS and CDR2 is YFSETQ in the germline V gene. CDR3 length: 13 amino acids.

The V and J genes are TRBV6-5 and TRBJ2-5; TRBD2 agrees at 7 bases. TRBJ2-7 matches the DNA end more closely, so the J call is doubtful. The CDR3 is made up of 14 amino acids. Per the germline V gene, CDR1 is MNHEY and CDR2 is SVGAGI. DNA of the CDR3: TGTGCCAGCAGTTACTCGGGGGGGACCTACGAGCAGTACTTC. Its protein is CASSYSGGTYEQYF.

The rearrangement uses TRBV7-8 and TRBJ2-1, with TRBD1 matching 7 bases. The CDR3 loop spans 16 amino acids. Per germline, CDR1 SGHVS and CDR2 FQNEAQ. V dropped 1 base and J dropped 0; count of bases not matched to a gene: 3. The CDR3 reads CASSLGAGGSYNEQFF. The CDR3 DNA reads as TGTGCCAGCAGCTTAGGCGCAGGGGGCTCCTACAATGAGCAGTTCTTC.

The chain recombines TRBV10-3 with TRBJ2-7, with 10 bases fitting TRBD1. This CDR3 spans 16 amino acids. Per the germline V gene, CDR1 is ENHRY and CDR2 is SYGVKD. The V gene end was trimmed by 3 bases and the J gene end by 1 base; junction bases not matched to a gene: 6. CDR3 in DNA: TGTGCCATCAGTGATCCGGGACAGGGGACTTCCTACGAGCAGTACTTC. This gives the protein CAISDPGQGTSYEQYF.

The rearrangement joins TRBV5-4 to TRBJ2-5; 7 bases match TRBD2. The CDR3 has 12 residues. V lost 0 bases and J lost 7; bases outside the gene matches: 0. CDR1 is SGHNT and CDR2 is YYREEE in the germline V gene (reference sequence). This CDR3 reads CASSLGGRTQYF. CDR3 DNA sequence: TGTGCCAGCAGCTTGGGCGGGAGGACCCAGTACTTC.

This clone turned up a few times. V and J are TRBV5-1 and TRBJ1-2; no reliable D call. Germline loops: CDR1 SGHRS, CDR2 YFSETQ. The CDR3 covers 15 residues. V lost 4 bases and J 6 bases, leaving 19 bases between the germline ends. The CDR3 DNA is TGCGCCAGCAGCACCAGTCGTGGGCCGAGAGATGGCTACACCTTC. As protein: CASSTSRGPRDGYTF.

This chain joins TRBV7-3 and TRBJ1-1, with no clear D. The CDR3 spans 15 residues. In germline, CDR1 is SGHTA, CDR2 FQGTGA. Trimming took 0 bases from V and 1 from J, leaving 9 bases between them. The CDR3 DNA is TGTGCCAGCAGCTTAACGAGGGCGCGGAACACTGAAGCTTTCTTT. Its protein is CASSLTRARNTEAFF.

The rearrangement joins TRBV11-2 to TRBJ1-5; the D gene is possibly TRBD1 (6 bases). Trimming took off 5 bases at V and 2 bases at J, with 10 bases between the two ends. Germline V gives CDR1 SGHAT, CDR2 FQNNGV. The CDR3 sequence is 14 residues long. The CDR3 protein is CASSLRQGNQPQHF. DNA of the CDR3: TGTGCCAGCAGCCTCCGACAGGGCAATCAGCCCCAGCATTTT.

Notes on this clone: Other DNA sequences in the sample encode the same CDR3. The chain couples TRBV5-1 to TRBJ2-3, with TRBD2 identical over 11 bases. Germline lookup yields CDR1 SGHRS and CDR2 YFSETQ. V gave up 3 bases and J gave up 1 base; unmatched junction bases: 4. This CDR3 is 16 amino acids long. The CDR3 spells CASSSTSGSGTDTQYF. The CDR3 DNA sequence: TGCGCCAGCAGCTCTACTAGCGGGAGCGGCACAGATACGCAGTATTTT.

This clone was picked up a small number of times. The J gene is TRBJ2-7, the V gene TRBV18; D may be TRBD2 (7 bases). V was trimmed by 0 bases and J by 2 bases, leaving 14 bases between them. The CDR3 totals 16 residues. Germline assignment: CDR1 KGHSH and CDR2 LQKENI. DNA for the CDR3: TGTGCCAGCTCACCACCTGGGGGGGGCAGGGCCTACGAGCAGTACTTC. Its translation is CASSPPGGGRAYEQYF.

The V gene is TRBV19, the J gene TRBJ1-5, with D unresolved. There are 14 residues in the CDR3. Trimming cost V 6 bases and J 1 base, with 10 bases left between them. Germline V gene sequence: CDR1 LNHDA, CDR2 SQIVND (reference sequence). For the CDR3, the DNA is TGTGCCAGTAGCAAAACACGGAGCAATCAGCCCCAGCATTTT. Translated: CASSKTRSNQPQHF. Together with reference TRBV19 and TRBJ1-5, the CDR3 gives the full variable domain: DGGITQSPKYLFRKEGQNVTLSCEQNLNHDAMYWYRQDPGQGLRLIYYSQIVNDFQKGDIAEGYSVSREKKESFPLTVTSAQKNPTAFYLCASSKTRSNQPQHFGDGTRLSIL.

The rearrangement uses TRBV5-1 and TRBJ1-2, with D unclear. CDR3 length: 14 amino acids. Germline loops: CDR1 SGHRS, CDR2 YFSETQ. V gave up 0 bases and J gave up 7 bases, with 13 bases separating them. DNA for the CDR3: TGCGCCAGCAGCTTGGGTGACGCCAGAGGTGGCTACACCTTC. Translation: CASSLGDARGGYTF.

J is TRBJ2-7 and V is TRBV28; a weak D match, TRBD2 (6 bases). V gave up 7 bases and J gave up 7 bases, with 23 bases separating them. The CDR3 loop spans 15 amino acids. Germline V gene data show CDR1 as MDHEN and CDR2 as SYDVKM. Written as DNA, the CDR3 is TGTGCCAGCAAATTAAACCCCGGGGGACGTAGGGAGCAGTACTTC. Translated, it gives CASKLNPGGRREQYF.